Reported below is one T cell receptor beta chain. Its antigen is currently unknown. Samples each had at least 5.5 micrograms of total RNA extracted. Germline CDR1 reads DFQATT; CDR2 reads SNEGSKA (reference sequence). Unmatched junction bases numbered 8, after V lost 5 bases and J lost 5 bases. The CDR3 spans 14 residues. This sample was included in a study of blood T cells in healthy people across ages. Whole-study findings and limits: Strong correlation existed between TCR beta diversity and naive T cell percentage. In long-lived donors, naive CD4+ cell counts and diversity exceeded those of aged donors.

The second PCR ran about 7 to 12 cycles with a sample-barcoded 5' primer and J-beta primers. Researchers report that each sample yielded at least 2.5 million CDR3-containing paired-end reads. TCRdb ran MiXCR on the 5' RACE reads and lists one entry per CDR3 protein. The repertoire consists of around 600,000 distinct CDR3 sequences, with around 48% occurring once and the leading ten covering around 24%. Material: blood. This chain connects TRBV20-1 to TRBJ2-1; the match to TRBD2 covers 8 bases. The receptor comes from a man aged 80 or over in good health. CDR3 DNA sequence: TGCAGTGCTGGGCGAAGCGGGGGAGACAATGAGCAGTTCTTC. Amino acids: CSAGRSGGDNEQFF.